This T cell receptor beta chain was observed in a study of blood T cell repertoires in COVID-19. In the study overall: Researchers got acute and convalescent COVID-19 samples from the United States, Italy and Spain. The analysed material was cDNA or gDNA that came from T cells, B-cell-depleted T cells, or PBMCs.

V dropped 5 bases and J dropped 0 bases, with 17 bases sitting between them. Germline-derived CDR1 and CDR2 are MDHEN and SYDVKM. The CDR3 has 17 residues. In the original workflow: The assay estimated nucleated cells by amplifying reference gene primers. The table came from immunoSEQ multiplex PCR; TCRdb's copy has only in-frame clones and leaves some out. For V, J and clone size, that table is used; D and trimming come from the DNA. The table has 250,000 to 350,000 clones, roughly 87% seen once; the top ten hold 2% to 2.5%. The specimen was peripheral blood. This TCR derives from a woman aged 50 to 65 who had recovered from COVID-19. The rearrangement uses TRBV28 and TRBJ2-4, with D possibly matching TRBD1 (6 bases). The CDR3 loop reads CASSTPAQGLAKNIQYF. In nucleotides, the CDR3 is TGTGCCAGCAGTACTCCGGCACAGGGCCTAGCCAAAAACATTCAGTACTTC.